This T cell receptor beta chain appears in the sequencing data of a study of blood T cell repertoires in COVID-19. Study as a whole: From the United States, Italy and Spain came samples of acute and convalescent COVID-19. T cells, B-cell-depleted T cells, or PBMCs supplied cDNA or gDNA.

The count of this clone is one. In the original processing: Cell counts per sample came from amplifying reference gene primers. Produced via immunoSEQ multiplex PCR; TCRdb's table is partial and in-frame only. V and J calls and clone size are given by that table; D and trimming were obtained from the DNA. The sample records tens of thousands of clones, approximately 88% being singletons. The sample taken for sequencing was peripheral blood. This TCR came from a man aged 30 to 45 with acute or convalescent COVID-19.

CDR3 amino acids: CASSLRGRNQPQHF. The CDR3 DNA reads TGTGCCAGCAGCTTGAGGGGGCGCAATCAGCCCCAGCATTTT. The chain joins TRBV7-2 to TRBJ1-5; 7 bases line up with TRBD1. Germline loops: CDR1 SGHTA, CDR2 FQGNSA. V was pared by 3 bases and J by 2 bases, with 1 base of the junction left unmatched. The CDR3 totals 14 residues. Complete variable domain (other parts from reference TRBV7-2 and TRBJ1-5): GAGVSQSPSNKVTEKGKDVELRCDPISGHTALYWYRQSLGQGLEFLIYFQGNSAPDKSGLPSDRFSAERTGGSVSTLTIQRTQQEDSAVYLCASSLRGRNQPQHFGDGTRLSIL.